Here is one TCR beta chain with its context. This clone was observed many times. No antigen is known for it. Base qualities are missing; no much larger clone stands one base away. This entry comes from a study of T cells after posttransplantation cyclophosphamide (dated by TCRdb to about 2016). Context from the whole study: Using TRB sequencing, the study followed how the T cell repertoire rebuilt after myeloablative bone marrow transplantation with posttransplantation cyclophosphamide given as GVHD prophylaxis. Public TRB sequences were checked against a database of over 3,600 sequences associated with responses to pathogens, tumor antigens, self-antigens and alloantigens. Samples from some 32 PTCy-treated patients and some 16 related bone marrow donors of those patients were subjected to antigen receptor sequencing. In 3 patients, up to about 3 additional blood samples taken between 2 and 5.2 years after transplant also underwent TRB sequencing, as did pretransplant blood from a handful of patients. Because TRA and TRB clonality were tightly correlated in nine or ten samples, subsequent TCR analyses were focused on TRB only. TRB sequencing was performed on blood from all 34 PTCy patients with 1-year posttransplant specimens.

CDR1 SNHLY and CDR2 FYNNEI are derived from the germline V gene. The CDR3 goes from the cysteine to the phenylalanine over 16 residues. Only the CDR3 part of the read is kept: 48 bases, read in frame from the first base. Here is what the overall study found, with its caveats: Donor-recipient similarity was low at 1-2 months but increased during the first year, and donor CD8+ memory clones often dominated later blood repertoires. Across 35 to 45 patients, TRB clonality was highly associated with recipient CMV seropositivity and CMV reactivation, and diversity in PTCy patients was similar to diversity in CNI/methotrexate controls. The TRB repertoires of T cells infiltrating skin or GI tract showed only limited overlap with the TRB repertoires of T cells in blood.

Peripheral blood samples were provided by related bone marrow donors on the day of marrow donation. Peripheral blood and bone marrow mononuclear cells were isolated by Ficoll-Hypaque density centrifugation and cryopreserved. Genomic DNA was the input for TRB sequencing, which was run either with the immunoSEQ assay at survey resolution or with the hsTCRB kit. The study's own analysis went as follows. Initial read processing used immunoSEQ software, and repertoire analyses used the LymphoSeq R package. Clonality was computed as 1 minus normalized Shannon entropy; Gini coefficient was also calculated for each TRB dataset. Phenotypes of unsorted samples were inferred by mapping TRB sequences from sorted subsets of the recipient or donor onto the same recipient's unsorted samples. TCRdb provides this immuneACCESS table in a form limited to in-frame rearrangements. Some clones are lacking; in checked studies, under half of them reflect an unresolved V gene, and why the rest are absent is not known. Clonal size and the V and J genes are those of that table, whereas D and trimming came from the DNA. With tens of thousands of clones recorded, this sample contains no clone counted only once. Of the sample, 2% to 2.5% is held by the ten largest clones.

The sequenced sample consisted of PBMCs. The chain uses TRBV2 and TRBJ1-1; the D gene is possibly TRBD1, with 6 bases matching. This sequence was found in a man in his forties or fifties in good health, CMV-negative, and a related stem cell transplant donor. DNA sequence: TGTGCACGTCAGGCAGGGGAAAGGAATATGAACACTGAAGCTTTCTTT. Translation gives CARQAGERNMNTEAFF.